These 20 T cell receptor beta chains originate from one sample sequenced in a study of OX40 agonist ivuxolimab in advanced cancers. Profiling relied on immunoSEQ multiplex PCR, and the TCRdb table lists in-frame clones only, not all of them. This table holds about 100,000 clones, around 93% found once. The source material was CD4+ or CD8+ T cells sorted from blood, sampled in a trial of the OX40 agonist ivuxolimab. These receptors all come from an adult with an advanced solid tumor such as melanoma, head and neck, liver or kidney cancer.

V is TRBV28 and J is TRBJ2-7; TRBD1 matches 8 bases. Germline values: CDR1 MDHEN, CDR2 SYDVKM. The CDR3 is made up of 16 amino acids. V lost 5 bases, J lost 0 bases, and 9 bases stayed unmatched. The CDR3 coding sequence is TGTGCCAGCAGTACAGGGGGAGTAGGGATCTCCTACGAGCAGTACTTC. This sequence encodes CASSTGGVGISYEQYF.

The chain employs TRBV5-4 and TRBJ2-2; D is tentatively TRBD1 or TRBD2 (6 bases each). The CDR3 consists of 17 residues. The germline V gene has CDR1 SGHNT and CDR2 YYREEE (reference sequence). V dropped 1 base and J dropped 2 bases, with 15 bases sitting between them. CDR3 coding DNA: TGTGCCAGCAGCTTGAGGGGCGGGACAAAAAACACCGGGGAGCTGTTTTTT. Amino acids: CASSLRGGTKNTGELFF.

The sample holds one count of this clone. The chain is built from TRBV29-1 and TRBJ1-2; D not resolved. V lost 5 bases to trimming and J lost 3 bases, with 13 bases between them. The CDR3 runs to 13 residues. Germline V gene lookup returns CDR1 SQVTM and CDR2 ANQGSEA. The CDR3 is CSVTPDGDYGYTF. The CDR3 nucleotides are TGCAGCGTTACTCCCGACGGGGACTATGGCTACACCTTC.

This chain uses TRBV7-2 with TRBJ1-1; maybe TRBD1 (5 bases). The CDR3 is made up of 14 amino acids. Per the germline V gene, CDR1 is SGHTA and CDR2 is FQGNSA. Trimming cost V 5 bases and J 1 base, with 11 bases left between them. The CDR3 DNA is TGTGCCAGCAGCACCAGGGTCGAGAACACTGAAGCTTTCTTT. This sequence encodes CASSTRVENTEAFF.

The gene calls are TRBV11-3 and TRBJ2-1, with D possibly being TRBD1 or TRBD2 (5 bases each). Trimming removed 5 bases from V and 6 bases from J, with 20 bases in between. Germline assignment: CDR1 SGHNT and CDR2 YENEEA. The CDR3 covers 16 residues. As DNA, the CDR3 is TGTGCCAGCAGCAAGGGGCGGACTGCCTATCCCAATGAGCAGTTCTTC. Protein product: CASSKGRTAYPNEQFF.

The rearrangement uses TRBV7-8 and TRBJ1-5; D is possibly TRBD1 (6 bases). This CDR3 contains 16 residues. CDR1 and CDR2 (germline): SGHVS, FQNEAQ. V was trimmed by 5 bases and J by 5 bases, leaving 19 bases between them. The CDR3 loop is CASSRLESSGDQPQHF. The CDR3, as DNA: TGTGCCAGCAGCCGTTTGGAGTCCTCAGGGGATCAGCCCCAGCATTTT.

This rearrangement joins TRBV5-1 to TRBJ2-2; 11 bases match TRBD2. V dropped 5 bases and J dropped 5; count of bases not matched to a gene: 5. CDR1 SGHRS and CDR2 YFSETQ come from the germline V gene. CDR3 size: 15 residues. The CDR3 protein is CASRGLAGGTGELFF. The CDR3 DNA is TGCGCCAGCAGAGGTCTAGCGGGAGGTACCGGGGAGCTGTTTTTT.

This chain connects TRBV25-1 to TRBJ2-6; D uncertain. V was cut by 4 bases and J by 0 bases, with 16 bases left in between. The germline gives CDR1 MGHDK, CDR2 SYGVNS. This CDR3 has 18 amino acids. CDR3 sequence (DNA): TGTGCCAGCAGTGGGATCTGGCTTACTCGCTCTGGGGCCAACGTCCTGACTTTC. Its translation is CASSGIWLTRSGANVLTF. Using reference TRBV25-1 and TRBJ2-6 for the parts outside the CDR3, the full variable domain is EADIYQTPRYLVIGTGKKITLECSQTMGHDKMYWYQQDPGMELHLIHYSYGVNSTEKGDLSSESTVSRIRTEHFPLTLESARPSHTSQYLCASSGIWLTRSGANVLTFGAGSRLTVL.

This clone appeared a single time. The chain combines TRBV18 with TRBJ2-2; D remains unclear. Germline loops: CDR1 KGHSH, CDR2 LQKENI. Trimming cost V 3 bases and J 3 bases, with 11 bases left between them. The CDR3 has 15 residues. CDR3 DNA sequence: TGTGCCAGCTCACCCCCTGCGAAAGACACCGGGGAGCTGTTTTTT. Amino acids: CASSPPAKDTGELFF.

The V gene is TRBV19, the J gene TRBJ2-1, with 11 bases matching TRBD2. Germline values: CDR1 LNHDA, CDR2 SQIVND (reference sequence). This CDR3 contains 15 residues. V shed 5 bases and J 5 bases; nucleotides not matched to a gene: 5. Written as DNA, the CDR3 is TGTGCCAGTAGTGTAAAGACTAGCGGGAACAATGAGCAGTTCTTC. As protein: CASSVKTSGNNEQFF.

This chain links TRBV5-4 with TRBJ2-7; TRBD2 matches at 9 bases. V was pared by 1 base and J by 3 bases, with 17 bases of the junction left unmatched. CDR1 is SGHNT, CDR2 YYREEE, per germline (reference sequence). This CDR3 is built from 19 residues. The CDR3 DNA sequence: TGTGCCAGCAGCTTGTCGAGGCTAGCGGGGAAAAGAGGGGGCTACGAGCAGTACTTC. This sequence encodes CASSLSRLAGKRGGYEQYF.

The chain links TRBV10-3 to TRBJ2-1, with D tentatively TRBD2 (6 bases). The CDR3 is 15 residues long. Germline lookup yields CDR1 ENHRY and CDR2 SYGVKD. V shed 1 base and J shed 4 bases, with 11 bases lying between them. The CDR3 DNA is TGTGCCATCAGTGAGTGGCGGGACCTTTACAATGAGCAGTTCTTC. Translated: CAISEWRDLYNEQFF.

This chain joins TRBV5-1 and TRBJ2-7, with 8 nucleotides matching TRBD2. Germline CDR1 reads SGHRS; CDR2 reads YFSETQ. The CDR3 loop spans 16 amino acids. The trim removed 0 bases at V and 1 base at J, leaving 6 bases unmatched. CDR3 protein: CASSLARGDGSYEQYF. The CDR3 DNA is TGCGCCAGCAGCTTGGCGCGGGGGGATGGATCCTACGAGCAGTACTTC.

The chain links TRBV28 to TRBJ1-5; 9 bases match TRBD1. Trimming at V came to 5 bases and at J to 3 bases, leaving 8 bases not matched to a gene. Germline-derived CDR1 and CDR2 are MDHEN and SYDVKM. The length of the CDR3 is 16 residues. The chain's CDR3 is CASSINRGQANQPQHF. The CDR3 nucleotides are TGTGCCAGCAGTATTAACAGGGGGCAGGCCAATCAGCCCCAGCATTTT.

The chain joins TRBV9 to TRBJ2-5; tentatively, D is TRBD2 (6 bases). Gene TRBJ2-7 matches the end of the DNA better, so the J call may be wrong. CDR1 and CDR2 from the germline V gene are SGDLS and YYNGEE. The CDR3 totals 15 residues. CDR3: CASSVGSSGSYEQYF. The CDR3 DNA reads TGTGCCAGCAGCGTAGGGAGTAGCGGCTCCTACGAGCAGTACTTC.

This clone was counted a single time. This chain uses TRBV5-1 with TRBJ1-2; D uncertain. There are 15 residues in the CDR3. From germline, CDR1 is SGHRS and CDR2 YFSETQ. Deletions cut 1 base from V and 5 bases from J, with 15 bases between. The CDR3 protein is CASSLLEGGSYGYTF. The CDR3, as DNA: TGCGCCAGCAGCTTGTTAGAGGGAGGAAGTTATGGCTACACCTTC.

CDR3 DNA sequence: TGTGCCAGCAGCCAAGAGATTTCCGGACTAGCGGGAGTTATGCAGTATTTT. Protein product: CASSQEISGLAGVMQYF. J is TRBJ2-3 and V is TRBV4-2; 13 bases match TRBD2. V was clipped by 0 bases and J by 11 bases; unmatched bases: 11. The CDR3 sequence is 17 residues long. Germline CDR1 is LGHNA and CDR2 is YNFKEQ.

The V gene is TRBV7-3, the J gene TRBJ1-3; 7 bases match TRBD1. The junction had 5 bases not matched to a gene; V was cut back by 3 bases and J by 3 bases. CDR1 SGHTA and CDR2 FQGTGA come from the germline V gene. There are 15 residues in the CDR3. Written as DNA, the CDR3 is TGTGCCAGCAGCTTGACACGGGACAGTGGAAACACCATATATTTT. This translates into CASSLTRDSGNTIYF.

The V and J genes are TRBV7-3 and TRBJ1-1; TRBD1 might be the D (6 bases). Germline V gene data show CDR1 as SGHTA and CDR2 as FQGTGA. V gave up 4 bases and J gave up 5 bases, with 20 bases separating them. The CDR3 sequence is 16 residues long. CDR3 amino acids: CASSSDWGRKGTEAFF. As DNA, the CDR3 is TGTGCCAGCAGCTCCGACTGGGGGCGTAAGGGGACTGAAGCTTTCTTT.

V and J are TRBV27 and TRBJ1-3; no definite D call. Germline V CDR1 and CDR2: MNHEY, SMNVEV (reference sequence). V lost 6 bases, J lost 2 bases, and 11 bases lay in between. This CDR3 is built from 14 residues. The CDR3 region is CASSLDRAGNTIYF. CDR3 sequence (DNA): TGTGCCAGCAGCCTCGATCGAGCTGGAAACACCATATATTTT.